What follows are 9 T cell receptor beta chains derived from one specimen sequenced in a study of blood T cell repertoires in COVID-19. TCRdb keeps only in-frame clones here, not all; method: immunoSEQ multiplex PCR. The sample shows 150,000 to 200,000 clones, 80% to 90% of them seen only once. The sample comprised peripheral blood. The receptors originated from a woman over 75 with acute or convalescent COVID-19.

This clone has only a few counts. The chain couples TRBV5-1 to TRBJ1-6, with D possibly being TRBD1 (6 bases). Germline V lookup: CDR1 SGHRS, CDR2 YFSETQ. V lost 4 bases and J lost 7, with 15 bases in between. CDR3 length: 15 amino acids. This CDR3 is CASSPRGSENSPLHF. In nucleotides, the CDR3 is TGCGCCAGCAGCCCGAGGGGGTCGGAGAATTCACCCCTCCACTTT.

The V gene is TRBV28, the J gene TRBJ1-1; 9 nucleotides agree with TRBD1. The CDR3 length is 16 residues. The junction had 11 bases not matched to a gene; V was cut back by 6 bases and J by 3 bases. CDR1 and CDR2 from the germline V gene are MDHEN and SYDVKM. The CDR3 DNA sequence: TGTGCCAGCAGGGACAGGGGTCGGGTAGGTGACACTGAAGCTTTCTTT. Protein: CASRDRGRVGDTEAFF.

The V gene is TRBV6-5, the J gene TRBJ1-6, with 8 bases identical to TRBD1. The V gene end was trimmed by 5 bases and the J gene end by 7 bases; junction bases not matched to a gene: 7. The germline CDR1 and CDR2 sequences are MNHEY and SVGAGI. The CDR3 totals 15 residues. CDR3 nucleotide sequence: TGTGCCAGCAGTATCCAGGGGGCGCAGAATTCACCCCTCCACTTT. Its protein is CASSIQGAQNSPLHF.

This chain links TRBV3-1 (or the pseudogene TRBV3-2) with TRBJ1-3; the match to TRBD1 covers 10 bases. Germline assignment: CDR1 LGHDT and CDR2 YNNKEL (reference sequence). The V segment lost 5 bases and the J segment 1 base; nucleotides outside the gene matches: 5. The CDR3 covers 16 residues. CDR3 DNA sequence: TGTGCCAGCAGCTCCCGGGACAGGGGATCTGGAAACACCATATATTTT. Amino acids: CASSSRDRGSGNTIYF.

The genes are TRBV9 and TRBJ2-7, with 8 bases lining up with TRBD2. Germline assignment: CDR1 SGDLS and CDR2 YYNGEE. This CDR3 comprises 15 residues. The V gene end was trimmed by 0 bases and the J gene end by 2 bases; junction bases not matched to a gene: 4. This CDR3 is CASSVGRGDPYEQYF. The CDR3 DNA reads TGTGCCAGCAGCGTAGGGCGGGGGGACCCCTACGAGCAGTACTTC.

This clone was counted once. The chain has TRBV5-6 and TRBJ1-3; 10 nucleotides match TRBD1. The CDR3 is 16 residues long. V lost 0 bases, J lost 3 bases, and 3 bases stayed unmatched. Germline V CDR1 and CDR2: SGHDT, YYEEEE. CDR3 loop: CASSLEWDRGGNTIYF. CDR3 nucleotides: TGTGCCAGCAGCTTGGAGTGGGACAGGGGTGGAAACACCATATATTTT.

The V call is TRBV20-1, the J call TRBJ1-2, with 9 bases lining up with TRBD1. The CDR3 is 13 amino acids. Germline V gene sequence: CDR1 DFQATT, CDR2 SNEGSKA (reference sequence). The V segment lost 3 bases and the J segment 7 bases; nucleotides outside the gene matches: 6. The CDR3 nucleotides read TGCAGTGCTAGTGAAACAGGGGGCAGTGGCTACACCTTC. Its protein is CSASETGGSGYTF.

This clone was picked up a small number of times. V and J are TRBV2 and TRBJ1-5; maybe TRBD1 (6 bases). The length of the CDR3 is 17 residues. Germline V gives CDR1 SNHLY, CDR2 FYNNEI. Trimming removed 4 bases at V and 1 base at J, with 17 bases between. The CDR3 region has the DNA TGTGCCAGCAGTGTTGGGACACAGGGTCGGAGCAATCAGCCCCAGCATTTT. Protein product: CASSVGTQGRSNQPQHF.

V is TRBV4-1 and J is TRBJ2-1; 15 bases align to TRBD2. This CDR3 has 17 amino acids. Germline V lookup: CDR1 MGHRA, CDR2 YSYEKL. Germline trimming cut 2 bases from V and 5 bases from J; bases unmatched to any gene: 4. CDR3 protein: CASSQLGLAGGNNEQFF. CDR3 bases: TGCGCCAGCAGCCAACTTGGACTAGCGGGAGGGAACAATGAGCAGTTCTTC.